The text below deals with one T cell receptor (beta chain). Authors' data handling: Reference gene primer amplification yielded estimated nucleated cell counts. Measured with immunoSEQ multiplex PCR; TCRdb has only the in-frame clones, and not every one. That table furnishes V, J and clone size, whereas the DNA furnished D and trimming. The sample holds about 51,000 clones, 82% seen once. The sample is drawn from a study of blood T cell repertoires in COVID-19. Study-level information: The United States, Italy and Spain provided the acute and convalescent COVID-19 samples. From T cells, B-cell-depleted T cells, or PBMCs came the material, which was cDNA or gDNA.

The CDR3 totals 14 residues. The germline V gene has CDR1 MNHNY and CDR2 SVGAGI (reference sequence). Deletions cut 0 bases from V and 2 bases from J, with 7 bases between. The sequence derives from a human donor with acute or convalescent COVID-19. The donor label of this sample is uncertain. Source material: peripheral blood. V usage is TRBV6-6 and J usage is TRBJ1-2; D ambiguous. In DNA form, the CDR3 reads TGTGCCAGCAGTTACTCTAGCGGGAACTATGGCTACACCTTC. It is translated as CASSYSSGNYGYTF.